This T cell receptor beta chain was captured by sequencing in a study of T cell changes during pregnancy in multiple sclerosis. The V segment lost 6 bases and the J segment 2 bases; nucleotides outside the gene matches: 7. This CDR3 has 15 amino acids. The germline CDR1 and CDR2 sequences are MDHEN and SYDVKM. Produced via immunoSEQ multiplex PCR; TCRdb's table is partial and in-frame only. This sample has about 24,000 clones, with around 87% found just once. J is TRBJ1-2 and V is TRBV28, with 9 bases aligning to TRBD1. The material sequenced was CD4+ T cells from peripheral blood mononuclear cells, taken in the second trimester of pregnancy. This TCR was recovered from a female donor in good health, enrolled as a control in a pregnancy study. CDR3 nucleotide sequence: TGTGCCAGCAGAGTTGACAGGGGGGCCAACTATGGCTACACCTTC. Translation: CASRVDRGANYGYTF.